This entry features one T cell receptor beta chain sequence. Repertoires were generated with immunoSEQ multiplex PCR, while TCRdb's copy carries only in-frame clones and drops some. The table shows approximately 170,000 clones, with approximately 88% occurring only once. The V end lost 4 bases, the J end lost 4 bases, and 13 bases lay between the germline ends. The V gene's germline CDR1 is SEHNR and CDR2 FQNEAQ (reference sequence). The CDR3 runs to 14 residues. The data belong to a study of blood T cell repertoires in COVID-19. Study in general: Sample material is recorded as cDNA or gDNA derived from T cells, B-cell-depleted T cells, or PBMCs.

The TCR sequence derives from a woman aged 25-40 years who had recovered from COVID-19. This chain joins TRBV7-9 and TRBJ1-1; D unclear. The sample comprised PBMCs or T cells enriched from blood (not recorded which). The CDR3 sequence is CASSSSLGRTEAFF. CDR3 bases: TGTGCCAGCAGCTCCTCCCTGGGCCGCACTGAAGCTTTCTTT.